Presented here are 31 T cell receptor beta chains from one specimen sequenced in a study of identical twins. MiXCR, applied by TCRdb to the 5' RACE reads, yields one record per CDR3 protein. The sample consists of about 810,000 distinct CDR3 sequences, more than 9% of them appearing once. The data also belong to a second study, concerning yellow fever vaccine responses in identical twins.

The sample was PBMCs. All receptors derive from a woman aged 18-30 years in good health.

This clonotype has ten or more counts. The chain combines TRBV7-6 with TRBJ2-1; 8 bases map to TRBD2. The CDR3 runs to 15 residues. With V trimmed by 4 bases and J by 1 base, 3 bases remained unmatched. The germline V gene encodes CDR1 SGHVS and CDR2 FNYEAQ. The CDR3 here is CASSSSGPSYNEQFF. The CDR3 region has the DNA TGTGCCAGCAGCTCTAGCGGGCCTTCCTACAATGAGCAGTTCTTC.

In its sample, this clonotype was seen a few times. The chain uses TRBV20-1 and TRBJ2-5; possibly TRBD1 or TRBD2 for D (6 bases each). The CDR3 sequence is 13 residues long. Germline V gives CDR1 DFQATT, CDR2 SNEGSKA (reference sequence). Trimming cost V 6 bases and J 5 bases, with 16 bases left between them. The DNA of the CDR3 is TGCAGTGCGGATGGACAGAGCGGGGAGACCCAGTACTTC. This encodes CSADGQSGETQYF.

In its sample, this clonotype was seen many times. V and J are TRBV27 and TRBJ1-1, with D maybe TRBD1 (6 bases). Germline V lookup: CDR1 MNHEY, CDR2 SMNVEV (reference sequence). Trimming shortened V by 6 bases and J by 3 bases, and 11 bases separated the two germline ends. The CDR3 extends over 13 amino acids. CDR3 sequence reads: CASSLDSHTEAFF. The CDR3 bases are TGTGCCAGCAGCCTGGACAGCCACACTGAAGCTTTCTTT.

This clonotype was detected only a few times. The rearrangement links TRBV2 to TRBJ2-1, with D possibly being TRBD1 (5 bases). Trimming left V 6 bases short and J 4 bases short, with 7 bases between. CDR1 SNHLY and CDR2 FYNNEI come from the germline V gene. There are 12 residues in the CDR3. CDR3 in amino acids: CASRQVYNEQFF. CDR3 DNA sequence: TGTGCCAGCAGACAGGTTTACAATGAGCAGTTCTTC.

This chain links TRBV21-1 with TRBJ2-3; whether TRBD1, the table's D call, matches the DNA was not checked. TRBV21-1 is noted as a pseudogene. This CDR3 spans 15 amino acids. In DNA form, the CDR3 reads TGTGCCAGCAGCACGGACAGGGGGTTCACAGATACGCAGTATTTT. This codes for CASSTDRGFTDTQYF.

The DNA of the CDR3 is TGTGCCAGCAGCTTGGCCCTGCGGGGTAGCACAGATACGCAGTATTTT. Amino acid sequence: CASSLALRGSTDTQYF. V usage is TRBV5-6 and J usage is TRBJ2-3; D possibly corresponds to TRBD2 (6 bases). V gave up 0 bases and J gave up 0 bases, with 11 bases separating them. CDR1 and CDR2 (germline): SGHDT, YYEEEE. CDR3 length equals 16 residues.

This rearrangement joins TRBV11-1 to TRBJ2-5; D remains ambiguous. The CDR3 totals 18 residues. V lost 5 bases to trimming and J lost 4 bases, with 26 bases between them. The germline CDR1 and CDR2 sequences are SGHAT and FQDESV (reference sequence). The CDR3 reads CASSLQPGPNLRGETQYF. The CDR3 region has the DNA TGTGCCAGCAGCCTCCAGCCAGGACCCAACTTGAGAGGAGAGACCCAGTACTTC.

This clonotype appeared many times. The chain employs TRBV12-3 or TRBV12-4 and TRBJ1-1; 7 positions agree with TRBD1. The CDR3 sequence is 11 residues long. V was clipped by 6 bases and J by 6 bases; unmatched bases: 1. The DNA of the CDR3 is TGTGCCAGCAGACAGGGGCCTGAAGCTTTCTTT. It is translated as CASRQGPEAFF.

This chain uses TRBV15 with TRBJ2-7; 7 bases agree with TRBD1. CDR1 is LNHNV and CDR2 is YYDKDF in the germline V gene (reference sequence). The CDR3 spans 15 residues. The V and J ends lost 6 bases and 4 bases, in that order; junction bases with no gene match: 12. CDR3 sequence: CATRSDRLETYEQYV. The CDR3 DNA is TGTGCCACCAGATCGGACAGGCTAGAAACTTACGAGCAGTACGTC.

The chain combines TRBV11-3 with TRBJ2-3, with D possibly TRBD1 on 6 matching bases. Germline CDR1 is SGHNT and CDR2 is YENEEA. Trimming removed 1 base at V and 4 bases at J, with 12 bases between. The CDR3 loop spans 15 amino acids. The CDR3 region is CASSLVGQSPDTQYF. CDR3 nucleotide sequence: TGTGCCAGCAGCTTAGTGGGACAAAGTCCAGATACGCAGTATTTT.

This clonotype was counted between two and nine times. CDR3 amino acids: CASSSGTGGDTQYF. The CDR3 region has the DNA TGTGCCAGCAGCTCCGGGACAGGGGGAGATACGCAGTATTTT. V gene TRBV13 combines with J gene TRBJ2-3; 11 nucleotides align to TRBD1. CDR1 and CDR2 from the germline V gene are PRHDT and FYEKMQ (reference sequence). The CDR3 length is 14 residues. V shed 4 bases and J 5 bases; nucleotides not matched to a gene: 2.

This clonotype was seen ten or more times. The genes are TRBV12-3 or TRBV12-4 and TRBJ2-3, with D uncertain. V lost 3 bases, J lost 6 bases, and 7 bases lay in between. The CDR3 is 12 amino acids. The CDR3 region has the DNA TGTGCCAGCAGTTTCATCCGGGATACGCAGTATTTT. It translates to CASSFIRDTQYF.

This sequence joins TRBV11-2 and TRBJ2-1; 15 nucleotides line up with TRBD2. Per the germline V gene, CDR1 is SGHAT and CDR2 is FQNNGV. The J segment lost 5 bases and the V segment lost 3 bases, leaving 8 bases of the junction unmatched. The CDR3 length is 18 residues. CDR3 nucleotide sequence: TGTGCCAGCAGCTTCCCACTAGGACTAGCGGGAGGGGACAATGAGCAGTTCTTC. Its protein is CASSFPLGLAGGDNEQFF.

In its sample, this clonotype was seen a few times. V gene TRBV5-1 combines with J gene TRBJ2-7; 7 bases match TRBD1. The CDR3 length is 14 residues. The germline CDR1 and CDR2 sequences are SGHRS and YFSETQ. The V segment lost 1 base and the J segment 6 bases; nucleotides outside the gene matches: 7. The CDR3 nucleotides are TGCGCCAGCAGCTTGACAGGGGCCGGGCCCGAGCAGTACTTC. Translating it yields CASSLTGAGPEQYF.

This clonotype was observed a handful of times. V usage is TRBV24-1 and J usage is TRBJ2-1; D not resolved. V was trimmed by 6 bases and J by 4 bases, leaving 6 bases between them. Germline V gene data show CDR1 as KGHDR and CDR2 as SFDVKD. CDR3 length: 12 residues. Here the CDR3 reads CATSSQYNEQFF. The CDR3 bases are TGTGCCACCAGTTCCCAGTACAATGAGCAGTTCTTC.

There are a few counts of this clonotype. The chain couples TRBV10-3 to TRBJ1-2; TRBD1 agrees at 10 bases. The CDR3 totals 14 residues. The V segment lost 5 bases and the J segment 5 bases; nucleotides outside the gene matches: 5. CDR1 and CDR2 from the germline V gene are ENHRY and SYGVKD. In DNA, the CDR3 is TGTGCCATCAGTATGGAGGGACAGGGGTATGGCTACACCTTC. This sequence encodes CAISMEGQGYGYTF.

The chain is built from TRBV20-1 and TRBJ2-1; D is unclear. Germline V gives CDR1 DFQATT, CDR2 SNEGSKA (reference sequence). The CDR3 loop spans 12 amino acids. The V gene lost 0 bases and the J gene lost 9 bases, with 9 bases spanning the gap. The CDR3, as DNA: TGCAGTGCTAGAGATGGGGTGGCTGAGCAGTTCTTC. Its translation is CSARDGVAEQFF.

This clonotype was seen a few times. The chain is built from TRBV7-2 and TRBJ2-5; 7 bases fit TRBD1. This CDR3 is 14 amino acids long. Germline assignment: CDR1 SGHTA and CDR2 FQGNSA. V lost 5 bases to trimming and J lost 5 bases; unmatched junction nucleotides: 8. CDR3 DNA: TGTGCCAGCAGCCCAAAGACAGGGTGGGAGACCCAGTACTTC. It specifies CASSPKTGWETQYF.

The chain uses TRBV14 and TRBJ1-6; 9 bases are shared with TRBD1. Trimming cost V 8 bases and J 7 bases; bases outside gene matches: 3. Looked up from germline, CDR1 is SGHDN and CDR2 is FVKESK. The CDR3 contains 13 residues. CDR3 amino acids: CASAGQGNSPLHF. In nucleotides, the CDR3 is TGTGCCAGCGCCGGACAGGGGAATTCACCCCTCCACTTT.

The chain couples TRBV7-9 to TRBJ2-3, with 7 bases lining up with TRBD2. The CDR3 spans 16 residues. The V segment lost 7 bases and the J segment 6 bases; nucleotides outside the gene matches: 16. Germline V lookup: CDR1 SEHNR, CDR2 FQNEAQ (reference sequence). The CDR3: CASTDGGSTLSDTQYF. The DNA for the CDR3 is TGTGCCAGCACGGACGGGGGGAGTACTTTATCGGATACGCAGTATTTT.

This chain links TRBV2 with TRBJ1-2; D is ambiguous. The CDR3 spans 12 residues. V lost 1 base to trimming and J lost 7 bases, with 7 bases between them. Germline assignment: CDR1 SNHLY and CDR2 FYNNEI. The CDR3 region is CASSEDTGGYTF. In DNA, the CDR3 is TGTGCCAGCAGTGAAGACACCGGTGGCTACACCTTC.

This clonotype came up a few times. J is TRBJ2-5 and V is TRBV4-1; the D is unclear. Germline V lookup: CDR1 MGHRA, CDR2 YSYEKL. Deletions cut 0 bases from V and 5 bases from J, with 13 bases between. CDR3 length: 15 residues. The CDR3 DNA reads TGCGCCAGCAGCCAAGAGTTCGACCTATTTGAGACCCAGTACTTC. Translating it yields CASSQEFDLFETQYF.

V and J are TRBV12-3 or TRBV12-4 and TRBJ2-7, with 12 nucleotides matching TRBD2. The V segment lost 3 bases and the J segment 6 bases; nucleotides outside the gene matches: 6. The CDR3 loop spans 15 amino acids. The CDR3 nucleotides are TGTGCCAGCAGTTTTCGACTAGCGGGAGTCTCCGAGCAGTACTTC. Protein product: CASSFRLAGVSEQYF.

The chain uses TRBV29-1 and TRBJ2-1, with 8 bases matching TRBD2. Germline values: CDR1 SQVTM, CDR2 ANQGSEA. The CDR3 totals 15 residues. After removal of 6 bases from V and 9 bases from J, the junction contained 16 bases not matched to a gene. CDR3 coding DNA: TGCAGCGTGGGCCCAGCGAGCGGGAGTAGGAGTGAGCAGTTCTTC. Protein product: CSVGPASGSRSEQFF.

This clonotype was observed a handful of times. The chain employs TRBV6-1 and TRBJ1-3; D is uncertain. Per the germline V gene, CDR1 is MNHNS and CDR2 is SASEGT. V lost 6 bases to trimming and J lost 0 bases, with 9 bases between them. This CDR3 spans 14 amino acids. The CDR3: CASRVDFSGNTIYF. The CDR3 DNA reads as TGTGCCAGCAGAGTAGACTTCTCTGGAAACACCATATATTTT.

In this sample, this clonotype turned up a few times. This chain links TRBV9 with TRBJ1-6; D remains unclear. Trimming removed 0 bases at V and 7 bases at J, with 5 bases between. The germline gives CDR1 SGDLS, CDR2 YYNGEE. This CDR3 has 13 amino acids. CDR3 protein: CASSVGENSPLHF. As DNA, the CDR3 is TGTGCCAGCAGCGTAGGAGAAAATTCACCCCTCCACTTT.

This clonotype showed up many times. The rearrangement uses TRBV2 and TRBJ1-5, with D tentatively TRBD1 (5 bases). Germline assignment: CDR1 SNHLY and CDR2 FYNNEI. V gave up 6 bases and J gave up 3 bases, with 15 bases separating them. CDR3 length: 15 residues. In DNA, the CDR3 is TGTGCCAGCAGGGACGACAGTATTAACAATCAGCCCCAGCATTTT. Protein: CASRDDSINNQPQHF. Using reference TRBV2 and TRBJ1-5 for the parts outside the CDR3, the full variable domain is EPEVTQTPSHQVTQMGQEVILRCVPISNHLYFYWYRQILGQKVEFLVSFYNNEISEKSEIFDDQFSVERPDGSNFTLKIRSTKLEDSAMYFCASRDDSINNQPQHFGDGTRLSIL.

The table lists this clonotype with a few counts. V is TRBV29-1 and J is TRBJ2-1, with a possible D match to TRBD1 (6 bases). The V and J ends lost 2 bases and 4 bases respectively, with 12 bases between them. Germline CDR1 reads SQVTM; CDR2 reads ANQGSEA. This CDR3 has 14 residues. CDR3 in amino acids: CSVELSGDYNEQFF. CDR3 nucleotide sequence: TGCAGCGTTGAACTTTCAGGGGATTACAATGAGCAGTTCTTC.

V is TRBV6-5 and J is TRBJ2-7; 8 bases fit TRBD1. The germline V gene has CDR1 MNHEY and CDR2 SVGAGI. The CDR3 sequence is 15 residues long. V shed 2 bases and J 3 bases; nucleotides not matched to a gene: 6. The CDR3 is CASSYAPTGGYEQYF. The CDR3 bases are TGTGCCAGCAGTTACGCCCCCACAGGGGGCTACGAGCAGTACTTC.

This clonotype appeared many times. This chain connects TRBV12-3 or TRBV12-4 to TRBJ2-2; 9 bases match TRBD2. CDR3 length: 14 residues. With 6 bases clipped from V and 4 bases from J, the junction kept 3 bases outside the gene matches. Written as DNA, the CDR3 is TGTGCCAGCAGCAGAGCGGGGGGCACCGGGGAGCTGTTTTTT. Translating gives CASSRAGGTGELFF.

This clonotype was observed a few times. The chain is built from TRBV11-2 and TRBJ2-7; tentatively, D is TRBD1 (5 bases). In germline, CDR1 is SGHAT, CDR2 FQNNGV. The ends were cut back, 2 bases at V and 4 bases at J, with 18 bases in the middle. The CDR3 has 16 amino acids. The CDR3 DNA reads as TGTGCCAGCAGCTTAACCGCTGACAGAAACCGGTACGAGCAGTACGTC. It yields the protein CASSLTADRNRYEQYV.